The 32 T cell receptor beta chains in this list originate from one sample, sequenced in a study of blood T cells in healthy people across ages (dated by TCRdb to about 2015). Libraries were constructed by 5' RACE. This sample was sequenced with an Illumina HiSeq 2500. A second PCR of about 6 to 11 cycles was run with a J-beta primer mix and a sample-barcoded 5' primer. TCRdb took the public reads, trimmed them with fastp at Q25, ran MiXCR for clone calling and kept in-frame beta chains. All rows with the same CDR3 protein become a single entry with the most common DNA and genes. The sample table contains 790,000 or so distinct CDR3 sequences; only one count was recorded for 35% to 50% of them. The ten largest clones represent 18% of the sample. The sequenced sample was blood. Source of these receptors: an older man in good health.

This clonotype occurred a few times. The rearrangement joins TRBV2 to TRBJ1-4; 8 positions agree with TRBD1. Germline CDR1 and CDR2: SNHLY and FYNNEI. This CDR3 region has 16 residues. Trimming removed 5 bases from V and 2 bases from J; junction bases left unmatched: 7. The CDR3 sequence: CASSRRQGNTNEKLFF. CDR3 DNA: TGTGCCAGCAGTAGAAGACAGGGGAATACTAATGAAAAACTGTTTTTT.

The rearrangement uses TRBV6-2 or TRBV6-3 and TRBJ2-7, with D possibly being TRBD1 or TRBD2 (5 bases each). V lost 2 bases, J lost 3 bases, and 11 bases lay in between. Germline V lookup: CDR1 MNHEY, CDR2 SVGEGT. CDR3 length equals 14 residues. The CDR3 DNA is TGTGCCAGCAGTTACGGGACGGTAGTCTACGAGCAGTACTTC. Protein product: CASSYGTVVYEQYF.

CDR3 nucleotides: TGTGCCAGCAGACACTCCGGGATTATCGGTGAGCAGTTCTTC. This encodes CASRHSGIIGEQFF. The chain employs TRBV6-2 or TRBV6-3 and TRBJ2-1; tentatively, D is TRBD2 (5 bases). The V gene's germline CDR1 is MNHEY and CDR2 SVGEGT. Trimming cost V 6 bases and J 9 bases, with 18 bases left between them. This CDR3 is built from 14 residues.

This clonotype was seen more than once but under ten times. A clone one base away is much larger, so this may be a read error. The chain joins TRBV9 to TRBJ2-7, with a tentative D call TRBD2 (6 bases). The CDR3 totals 14 residues. Trimming removed 7 bases from V and 7 bases from J, with 21 bases in between. Germline CDR1 is SGDLS and CDR2 is YYNGEE. This CDR3 reads CASSRGAGRNEQYF. In DNA form, the CDR3 reads TGTGCCAGCTCCCGCGGCGCAGGGAGGAATGAGCAGTACTTC.

This chain uses TRBV12-3 or TRBV12-4 with TRBJ2-7; the match to TRBD1 covers 9 bases. The CDR3 is 13 residues long. Trimming at V came to 5 bases and at J to 6 bases, leaving 5 bases not matched to a gene. This CDR3 reads CASSPTGGGEQYF. In DNA form, the CDR3 reads TGTGCCAGCAGTCCGACAGGGGGTGGCGAGCAGTACTTC.

This chain uses TRBV5-1 with TRBJ2-7; 11 bases are a match to TRBD2. CDR1 and CDR2 from the germline V gene are SGHRS and YFSETQ. V lost 4 bases, J lost 4 bases, and 34 bases stayed unmatched. This CDR3 region has 24 residues. Written as DNA, the CDR3 is TGCGCCAGCAGCCCCCTCCTTGGGCAGGGGGAAGGTACTAGCGGGAGTGCCTTGATTTACGAGCAGTACTTC. It translates to CASSPLLGQGEGTSGSALIYEQYF.

Regarding this clonotype: A much larger clonotype is one base distant, so this may be a read error. J is TRBJ2-5 and V is TRBV5-1, with D maybe TRBD1 (5 bases). V lost 1 base and J lost 11, with 12 bases in between. The germline V gene has CDR1 SGHRS and CDR2 YFSETQ. The CDR3 consists of 12 residues. The CDR3 is CASSLKGYGQYF. CDR3 coding DNA: TGCGCCAGCAGCTTGAAGGGGTACGGGCAGTACTTC.

This chain joins TRBV20-1 and TRBJ2-5; possibly TRBD2 for D (6 bases). Germline CDR1 is DFQATT and CDR2 is SNEGSKA (reference sequence). The CDR3 covers 13 residues. Trimming cost V 1 base and J 5 bases, with 11 bases left between them. The CDR3 reads CSARAPSAETQYF. The CDR3, as DNA: TGCAGTGCTAGAGCGCCTAGCGCGGAGACCCAGTACTTC.

V gene TRBV6-2 or TRBV6-3 combines with J gene TRBJ2-3, with D maybe TRBD2 (7 bases). Looked up from germline, CDR1 is MNHEY and CDR2 is SVGEGT. V lost 6 bases and J lost 4, with 20 bases in between. The CDR3 is 16 residues long. The CDR3 bases are TGTGCCAGCAGAAGCCCTCTTGGGAGGGGGGCAGATACGCAGTATTTT. Protein sequence: CASRSPLGRGADTQYF.

A note on this clonotype: At one boundary the junction diverges from the germline segment, which might be a read error. The J gene is TRBJ2-7, the V gene TRBV7-2, with TRBD2 as a possible D gene (6 bases). The length of the CDR3 is 14 residues. Germline V gene lookup returns CDR1 SGHTA and CDR2 FQGNSA. The CDR3 is CASNLAVSGYEQYF. In DNA, the CDR3 is TGTGCCAGCAACTTAGCCGTTAGCGGCTACGAGCAGTACTTC. Using reference TRBV7-2 and TRBJ2-7 for the parts outside the CDR3, the full variable domain is GAGVSQSPSNKVTEKGKDVELRCDPISGHTALYWYRQSLGQGLEFLIYFQGNSAPDKSGLPSDRFSAERTGGSVSTLTIQRTQQEDSAVYLCASNLAVSGYEQYFGPGTRLTVT.

This clonotype was picked up many times. This may come from a read error, since a much larger clone is one base off. This rearrangement joins TRBV7-3 to TRBJ2-1; D is undetermined. The V end was cut by 5 bases, the J end by 5 bases, with 4 bases between. The CDR3 is 11 residues long. CDR1 is SGHTA, CDR2 FQGTGA, per germline. CDR3 nucleotides: TGTGCCAGCAGCCATAACAATGAGCAGTTCTTC. Amino acid sequence: CASSHNNEQFF.

This clonotype was seen a handful of times. This CDR3 is CASSESSGRKETQYF. As DNA, the CDR3 is TGCGCCAGCAGCGAGAGTAGCGGGAGGAAAGAGACCCAGTACTTC. The gene calls are TRBV5-1 and TRBJ2-5, with 10 positions matching TRBD2. The CDR3 length is 15 residues. Germline V gene data show CDR1 as SGHRS and CDR2 as YFSETQ. V gave up 4 bases and J gave up 3 bases; unmatched junction bases: 6.

This chain uses TRBV15 with TRBJ1-4; D unclear. This CDR3 region has 15 residues. Germline V gives CDR1 LNHNV, CDR2 YYDKDF (reference sequence). The ends were cut back, 0 bases at V and 8 bases at J, with 13 bases in the middle. CDR3 in DNA: TGTGCCACCAGCAGAGATCGTCAATTGGGCGAAAAACTGTTTTTT. Amino acids: CATSRDRQLGEKLFF.

A few counts support this clonotype. The rearrangement links TRBV29-1 to TRBJ2-7; possibly TRBD1 or TRBD2 for D (7 bases each). This CDR3 is 13 amino acids long. V shed 5 bases and J shed 5 bases, with 16 bases lying between them. Germline-derived CDR1 and CDR2 are SQVTM and ANQGSEA. The CDR3 nucleotides read TGCAGCGTTAAGCCGACAGGGAGGGACGAGCAGTACTTC. Translated: CSVKPTGRDEQYF.

To note about this clonotype: A read error may be the cause here, since a much bigger clone is one base away. This chain connects TRBV29-1 to TRBJ2-5; 10 nucleotides line up with TRBD2. The CDR3 consists of 15 residues. Germline CDR1 SQVTM, CDR2 ANQGSEA. V was clipped by 6 bases and J by 11 bases; unmatched bases: 18. The CDR3 nucleotides read TGCAGCGTCGATCGGACTAGCGGAGGTCATAATGAGCAGTACTTC. This encodes CSVDRTSGGHNEQYF.

V is TRBV7-9 and J is TRBJ2-7; 7 bases fit TRBD2. J was trimmed by 4 bases and V by 1 base; bases with no gene match: 7. CDR1 and CDR2 from the germline V gene are SEHNR and FQNEAQ (reference sequence). This CDR3 spans 15 amino acids. DNA for the CDR3: TGTGCCAGCAGCTTAGTGGCGGGAGTAAGTTACGAGCAGTACTTC. It yields the protein CASSLVAGVSYEQYF.

CDR3 DNA: TGTGCCAGCAGCCGTCAGCTAGCGGCCACCAGGGAGCAGTACTTC. It encodes CASSRQLAATREQYF. The gene calls are TRBV9 and TRBJ2-7; 7 bases align to TRBD2. The V segment lost 4 bases and the J segment 7 bases; nucleotides outside the gene matches: 14. The germline V gene has CDR1 SGDLS and CDR2 YYNGEE. This CDR3 has 15 amino acids.

V is TRBV10-3 and J is TRBJ2-3; D possibly corresponds to TRBD1 (6 bases). Germline CDR1 and CDR2: ENHRY and SYGVKD. Trimming stripped 10 bases from V and 1 base from J, with 18 bases between. There are 15 residues in the CDR3. The CDR3 sequence is CATRPGPGGTDTQYF. CDR3 nucleotide sequence: TGTGCCACCAGACCGGGGCCAGGGGGCACAGATACGCAGTATTTT.

This chain joins TRBV12-3 or TRBV12-4 and TRBJ1-1; perhaps TRBD1 as D (5 bases). The germline V and J ends were trimmed by 8 bases and 1 base, with 14 bases remaining between them. The CDR3 contains 14 residues. This CDR3 is CASAAGPPNTEAFF. As DNA, the CDR3 is TGTGCCAGCGCCGCGGGGCCACCGAACACTGAAGCTTTCTTT.

This clonotype was detected once. V and J are TRBV14 and TRBJ1-1, with D tentatively TRBD1 (5 bases). V was shortened by 5 bases and J by 3 bases, with 16 bases between the two germline ends. Per the germline V gene, CDR1 is SGHDN and CDR2 is FVKESK. The CDR3 extends over 15 amino acids. This CDR3 is CASSNTGTAHTEAFF. The CDR3 DNA reads TGTGCCAGCAGCAATACCGGGACGGCACACACTGAAGCTTTCTTT.

This clonotype showed up just a few times. The chain has TRBV7-3 and TRBJ2-5; 7 nucleotides align to TRBD2. V lost 5 bases to trimming and J lost 11 bases; unmatched junction nucleotides: 11. In germline, CDR1 is SGHTA, CDR2 FQGTGA. CDR3 length equals 13 residues. The CDR3 DNA follows: TGTGCCAGCAGCCCCCGGACTAGATATGAGCAGTACTTC. Protein product: CASSPRTRYEQYF. Full variable domain (outside the CDR3, taken from reference TRBV7-3 and TRBJ2-5): GAGVSQTPSNKVTEKGKYVELRCDPISGHTALYWYRQSLGQGPEFLIYFQGTGAADDSGLPNDRFFAVRPEGSVSTLKIQRTERGDSAVYLCASSPRTRYEQYFGPGTRLLVL.

This clonotype has just a few counts. The chain carries TRBV3-1 and TRBJ2-3; TRBD2 might be the D (6 bases). The ends were cut back, 7 bases at V and 4 bases at J, with 12 bases in the middle. Germline CDR1 and CDR2: LGHDT and YNNKEL (reference sequence). The CDR3 covers 13 residues. The CDR3 sequence: CASTGRGADTQYF. CDR3 DNA sequence: TGTGCCAGCACCGGGAGAGGAGCAGATACGCAGTATTTT.

This clonotype has only a few counts. The gene calls are TRBV27 and TRBJ2-3, with 9 bases lining up with TRBD1. The ends lost 6 bases at V and 6 bases at J; junction bases unmatched: 13. Looked up from germline, CDR1 is MNHEY and CDR2 is SMNVEV (reference sequence). CDR3 size: 16 residues. The CDR3 protein is CASRKTDGTGMDTQYF. The CDR3 DNA reads as TGTGCCAGCAGAAAAACTGACGGGACAGGGATGGATACGCAGTATTTT.

This clonotype was seen only once. This chain uses TRBV29-1 with TRBJ1-2; the match to TRBD1 covers 8 bases. Unmatched junction bases numbered 6, after V lost 6 bases and J lost 6 bases. This CDR3 contains 12 residues. CDR1 is SQVTM and CDR2 is ANQGSEA in the germline V gene. For the CDR3, the DNA is TGCAGCGTAACTGAACAGGGGGATGGCTACACCTTC. The encoded protein is CSVTEQGDGYTF.

This clonotype was observed many times. The V call is TRBV20-1, the J call TRBJ2-1, with 9 bases fitting TRBD2. With 2 bases clipped from V and 6 bases from J, the junction kept 8 bases outside the gene matches. The CDR3 sequence is 15 residues long. CDR1 DFQATT and CDR2 SNEGSKA come from the germline V gene (reference sequence). In DNA form, the CDR3 reads TGCAGTGCTAGACCAAGGACTAGCGTCAGCAATGAGCAGTTCTTC. This codes for CSARPRTSVSNEQFF.

The table lists this clonotype with many counts. The rearrangement joins TRBV7-2 to TRBJ1-5; 8 nucleotides match TRBD1. The CDR3 consists of 16 residues. The J segment lost 5 bases and the V segment lost 1 base, leaving 7 bases of the junction unmatched. In germline, CDR1 is SGHTA, CDR2 FQGNSA. The CDR3 spells CASSLDGQGYDQPQHF. The CDR3, as DNA: TGTGCCAGCAGCTTAGATGGACAGGGTTATGATCAGCCCCAGCATTTT.

The chain combines TRBV7-8 with TRBJ2-3, with 7 positions matching TRBD2. Germline CDR1 reads SGHVS; CDR2 reads FQNEAQ. Losses at the gene ends were 2 bases for V and 4 bases for J; bases not matched to a gene: 9. CDR3 length equals 16 residues. The CDR3 DNA is TGTGCCAGCAGCTTAACTCCGGGACTAATAGCAGATACGCAGTATTTT. Translated, it gives CASSLTPGLIADTQYF.

V and J are TRBV29-1 and TRBJ2-7, with 7 bases fitting TRBD1. The CDR3 totals 13 residues. J gave up 2 bases and V 8 bases, and 9 bases lay outside the gene matches. Germline assignment: CDR1 SQVTM and CDR2 ANQGSEA. In DNA form, the CDR3 reads TGCAGCAGAAGGGCGGACAGGCCCTACGAGCAGTACTTC. Amino acid sequence: CSRRADRPYEQYF.

The chain carries TRBV29-1 and TRBJ2-1; 10 bases agree with TRBD1. V dropped 6 bases and J dropped 7; count of bases not matched to a gene: 6. This CDR3 spans 13 amino acids. Looked up from germline, CDR1 is SQVTM and CDR2 is ANQGSEA. The CDR3 sequence: CSVDRGRLNEQFF. As DNA, the CDR3 is TGCAGCGTCGACAGGGGGCGCTTAAATGAGCAGTTCTTC.

J is TRBJ2-7 and V is TRBV7-2; D is perhaps TRBD2 (5 bases). The CDR3 is 14 amino acids. Germline CDR1 is SGHTA and CDR2 is FQGNSA. Trimming removed 1 base from V and 7 bases from J, with 14 bases in between. The CDR3: CASSLGPLSGEQYF. CDR3 DNA sequence: TGTGCCAGCAGCTTAGGCCCTCTCTCGGGGGAGCAGTACTTC.

There are a few counts of this clonotype. The junction shows a germline mismatch at one end, possibly a read error. This chain connects TRBV20-1 to TRBJ2-1; 8 nucleotides match TRBD2. The CDR3 is 16 residues long. Germline V gene data show CDR1 as DFQATT and CDR2 as SNEGSKA (reference sequence). Here the CDR3 DNA reads TGCAGTGCTAGAGATAGAACGGGAGGGCATTTATATGAGCAGTTTTTC. This encodes CSARDRTGGHLYEQFF.

In this sample, this clonotype turned up a few times. V and J are TRBV10-3 and TRBJ2-7; TRBD1 aligns across 11 bases. Trimming cost V 6 bases and J 3 bases; bases outside gene matches: 7. Germline-derived CDR1 and CDR2 are ENHRY and SYGVKD. The CDR3 is 15 amino acids. The CDR3 nucleotides are TGTGCCATCAGGGACGGACAGGGGGCAGTCTACGAGCAGTACTTC. It is translated as CAIRDGQGAVYEQYF.